This TCR beta chain was identified in a study of T cell responses to AZD1222 COVID-19 vaccine. The study's findings and limits: Mapped onto spike, vaccine-associated CD4 TCRs spanned it and were dominant at 160-218 and 743-854. Only 6 or 7 individuals given AZD1222 were seropositive at baseline.

Some clones are missing from TCRdb's copy, which holds only in-frame ones; the method was immunoSEQ multiplex PCR. The data contain roughly 60,000 clones, around 80% of them singletons. Germline assignment: CDR1 MNHEY and CDR2 SVGAGI. The CDR3 is made up of 14 amino acids. The V end lost 5 bases, the J end lost 3 bases, and 13 bases lay between the germline ends. For this clone: Antigen unknown.

The chain uses TRBV6-5 and TRBJ1-1; D call uncertain. The receptor was isolated from an adult who received the AZD1222 COVID-19 vaccine. Sequencing was performed on peripheral blood, taken 28 days after the second AZD1222 dose. In DNA, the CDR3 is TGTGCCAGCAGTCCCACGACTGGGGACACTGAAGCTTTCTTT. This codes for CASSPTTGDTEAFF.